This is a list of T cell receptor beta chains from one sample in a study of beta chain features in type 1 diabetes. Using immunoSEQ multiplex PCR, the repertoire was profiled, and TCRdb retains in-frame clones only, with some absent. Here the sample spans 810,000 or so clones, 15% to 20% being singletons. The sample comprised naive CD4+ T cells from blood. All receptors come from a woman between 18 and 29 years old in good health. CDR3s include the opening cysteine and the closing phenylalanine or tryptophan. The D gene is left open where the match is weak. Some rows have no size entry. The others give once, few or many, or a class for an expanded clone.

J | V | size | D | DNA | CDR3
TRBJ2-2 | TRBV19 | few | TRBD1 | TGTGCCAGTAGTCCTCTACCGGGACAGGGCAATGCCGGGGAGCTGTTTTTT | CASSPLPGQGNAGELFF
TRBJ1-2 | TRBV6-5 | NA | TRBD1 | TGTGCCAGCAGCGGACAGGGGCATGGCTACACCTTC | CASSGQGHGYTF
TRBJ2-5 | TRBV4-3 | NA | NA | TGCGCCAGCAGCCAAGAATTAGGATACCAAGAGACCCAGTACTTC | CASSQELGYQETQYF
TRBJ2-7 | TRBV5-1 | NA | NA | TGCGCCAGCAGCTTGGACGGGGATAGCTCCTACGAGCAGTACTTC | CASSLDGDSSYEQYF
TRBJ2-1 | TRBV9 | NA | TRBD1 | TGTGCCAGCAGCCCGACAGGGGCTCCTCGTCATGAGCAGTTCTTC | CASSPTGAPRHEQFF
TRBJ2-5 | TRBV5-1 | NA | NA | TGCGCCAGCAGCTCGGGACCGAGAGAGGTCGAGACCCAGTACTTC | CASSSGPREVETQYF
TRBJ2-3 | TRBV18 | few | TRBD2 | TGTGCCAGCTCACCAGGCGGGGGGCGGCGCACAGATACGCAGTATTTT | CASSPGGGRRTDTQYF
TRBJ2-7 | TRBV25-1 | NA | TRBD2 | TGTGCCAGCAGTATAGCGGGATCTAGTGACGAGCAGTACTTC | CASSIAGSSDEQYF
TRBJ2-6 | TRBV18 | NA | NA | TGTGCCAGCTCACCAGGGGCGGGCAGGCCCTCTGGGGCCAACGTCCTGACTTTC | CASSPGAGRPSGANVLTF
TRBJ2-5 | TRBV7-2 | NA | NA | TGTGCCAGCAGCTTCGGGGCGGAAGAGACCCAGTACTTC | CASSFGAEETQYF
TRBJ1-4 | TRBV15 | NA | TRBD1 | TGTGCCACCAGCATCGGGACAGGTGAAAAACTGTTTTTT | CATSIGTGEKLFF
TRBJ2-1 | TRBV4-1 | few | TRBD1 | TGCGCCAGCAGCCAGAGGGGACAGATCTCCTACAATGAGCAGTTCTTC | CASSQRGQISYNEQFF
TRBJ2-5 | TRBV4-2 | NA | TRBD2 | TGTGCCAGCAGCCAAGGAACTAGCGGGACGGCGGAGACCCAGTACTTC | CASSQGTSGTAETQYF
TRBJ1-1 | TRBV28 | few | NA | TGTGCCAGCAGTTACACTGAAGCTTTCTTT | CASSYTEAFF
TRBJ2-7 | TRBV20-1 | few | NA | TGCAGTGCTAGAGATCATCGAGAGCAGTACTTC | CSARDHREQYF
TRBJ1-5 | TRBV9 | few | NA | TGTGCCAGCAGCGTAGAACAAGGCCAGCCCCAGCATTTT | CASSVEQGQPQHF
TRBJ2-3 | TRBV11-1 | few | NA | TGTGCCAGCAGCTTATTTTCAACTTCAGATACGCAGTATTTT | CASSLFSTSDTQYF
TRBJ1-1 | TRBV12-5 | NA | TRBD1 | TGTGCTAGTGCCCAGGGGGGCGCGACAGTTACTGAAGCTTTCTTT | CASAQGGATVTEAFF
TRBJ2-2 | TRBV7-8 | NA | TRBD2 | TGTGCCAGCAGCCCCCGACTAGCGGGAGGGCCACCGCGCTCGAGCACCGGGGAGCTGTTTTTT | CASSPRLAGGPPRSSTGELFF
TRBJ2-5 | TRBV5-1 | NA | TRBD2 | TGCGCCAGCAGCCACGGCGCGGGAGCCCCAAAAGAGACCCAGTACTTC | CASSHGAGAPKETQYF
TRBJ2-2 | TRBV9 | few | NA | TGTGCCAGCAGCGTCGGGACCGCGAACACCGGGGAGCTGTTTTTT | CASSVGTANTGELFF
TRBJ1-1 | TRBV6-1 | NA | TRBD1 | TGTGCCAGCAGTGACGGACAGGGTTTAACTGAAGCTTTCTTT | CASSDGQGLTEAFF
TRBJ1-2 | TRBV19 | few | NA | TGTGCCAGTAGTGCTCCCCAGGGAGTGGCAGGCTACACCTTC | CASSAPQGVAGYTF
TRBJ2-1 | TRBV27 | few | NA | TGTGCCAGCAGTCTCCAGCTAACGCGCTCCTACAATGAGCAGTTCTTC | CASSLQLTRSYNEQFF